This TCR beta chain was recovered during a study of response to subunit inactivated influenza vaccine. Study outcomes and limitations: Each seasonal influenza vaccination recruits few new T cells, the authors suggested.

TCRdb processed the RT-PCR reads anew with MiXCR; each CDR3 protein has one entry. The profile shows fewer than 600,000 distinct CDR3 sequences, approximately 7.2% of them singletons. CDR3 length equals 13 residues. Germline V gene lookup returns CDR1 SQVTM and CDR2 ANQGSEA. V shed 6 bases, J shed 7 bases, and the junction held 9 bases outside the gene matches. This clonotype was seen a handful of times. Its matching antigen is unknown. This chain joins TRBV29-1 and TRBJ1-2; TRBD1 aligns across 9 bases. The starting material was PBMCs from blood, obtained about 23 months after vaccination. The receptor's source is a man aged 45 to 70 who received an inactivated influenza vaccine. Here the CDR3 reads CSVQGAPSGGYTF. The CDR3 coding sequence is TGCAGCGTACAGGGGGCGCCCAGTGGTGGCTACACCTTC.